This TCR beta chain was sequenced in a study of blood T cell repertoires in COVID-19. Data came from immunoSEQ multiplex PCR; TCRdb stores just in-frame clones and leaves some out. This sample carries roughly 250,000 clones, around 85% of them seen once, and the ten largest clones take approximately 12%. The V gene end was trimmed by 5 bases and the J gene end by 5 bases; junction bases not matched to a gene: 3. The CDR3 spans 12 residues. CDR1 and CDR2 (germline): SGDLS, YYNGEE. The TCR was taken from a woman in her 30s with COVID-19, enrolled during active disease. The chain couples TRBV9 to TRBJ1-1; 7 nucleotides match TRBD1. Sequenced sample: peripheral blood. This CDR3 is CASSQGETEAFF. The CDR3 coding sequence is TGTGCCAGCAGTCAGGGGGAAACTGAAGCTTTCTTT.